This TCR beta chain was sequenced for a study of cytomegalovirus exposure and HLA in healthy donors (dated by TCRdb to 2017 to 2019). Background on the whole study: An earlier analysis of some 550 of the donors reported about 250 Gb of sequence data and around 110 million unique TCR beta sequences from about 179 million T cells. Typing coverage varied by locus: roughly 629-630 donors for A, B, C, DRB1 and DQB1; some 520 for DQA1; some 610 for DPA1; roughly 450 for DPB1. A later genetic analysis took genome-wide SNP genotypes for about three fifths of the roughly 700 donors and used that subset as a discovery cohort. Every discovery cohort repertoire had been produced on one sequencing platform. The study aimed to test whether cataloging public T cell receptors could reveal signatures of past pathogen exposure. A later analysis re-analyzed previously published TCR beta repertoires from about 730 donors and added high-resolution HLA genotyping to study TCR occurrence patterns. Alongside the repertoire data, information on donor age, sex, ethnicity and CMV serostatus was compiled. Of the roughly 430 genotyped donors, about 84% fell in the genetic ancestry cluster associated with self-reported Caucasian donors. Approximately 300 gigabases of sequencing data and roughly 80 million unique TCR sequences made up an early release that covered 500 to 700 HLA-typed donors. Both class I and class II loci were covered by HLA typing, at four-digit resolution. Across around 400 genotyped donors of the cohort, an average of about 220,000 unique TCR beta nucleotide sequences per donor were sequenced, and approximately 17% of those sequences were non-productive. Several DR-DQ haplotypes were treated as single units for association and clustering because of strong linkage in the cohort. An earlier analysis of roughly 600 of the donors used high-throughput TCR beta sequencing to judge whether each TCR beta V gene segment behaved as functional or pseudogenic. A separate validation cohort of roughly 120 different subjects was used in addition to the roughly 700-subject first cohort. The study profiled the T cell repertoires of hundreds of subjects by immunosequencing and related them to cytomegalovirus serostatus. In the later analysis, no new phenotypic data were used to find candidate immune exposures; instead, reliance was placed on TCR beta sequences and their occurrence across donors. To predict cytomegalovirus infection status, the study combined high-throughput TCR immunosequencing, statistical association of individual TCRs with disease status, and machine learning. General conclusions and limits of the study: According to a later analysis, parvovirus B19, influenza, CMV and Epstein-Barr virus appeared linked to several top co-occurrence clusters. For the cohort, immune exposure information was limited to CMV serostatus. It was suggested by the authors that the approach could potentially be generalized to other disease states and immunological phenotypes. In vitro tests confirmed that three of the cytomegalovirus-associated TCR beta chains recognize cytomegalovirus antigens. This cohort had only TCR beta chains sequenced, and the lack of alpha or paired-chain data limited which features could be detected. Compared with equally common non-associated chains, HLA-associated TCR beta chains in a later analysis were more clonally expanded and had lower generation probabilities. In the study, about 150 TCR beta chains were listed as associated with cytomegalovirus. In a later analysis, most CMV-associated TCR beta chains were found to appear HLA-restricted, with HLA associations seemingly driven largely by CMV exposure. According to a later genetic analysis, donors in an Asian-associated ancestry cluster had fewer N-insertions in productive TCRs than the approximately 650-donor mean. Because counts were too low, about 15 rarely observed V segments, including chromosome 9 orphons, were left out of the earlier analysis of some 600 of the donors. Correlated functional status among segregating V segments might be attributable to linkage disequilibrium, but an unknown experimental factor could not be ruled out. A further reported finding was that TCR beta sequences accurately predicted the HLA-A and HLA-B alleles for most subjects in the first cohort. In a later analysis, the rate of TCR association differed among HLA loci, with DRB1 alleles having the most associated TCRs and HLA-C alleles having the fewest. A later analysis associated about 17,000 TCR beta sequences with specific HLA alleles at a false discovery rate of 0.05. Some IMGT-functional V segments, including TRBV6-2 and TRBV6-3, could not be distinguished by the 87-base-pair reads and were therefore excluded. Because HLA typing was missing for some donors at each locus, association tests included only the typed subset. The presence/absence analyses assumed that sequencing depth was roughly uniform across donors, and that assumption may not be true. A cluster of highly shared sequence variants was judged likely to be a technical artifact of the sequencing pipeline. An earlier analysis of approximately 600 of the donors showed that most TCR beta V segments appeared in productive rearrangements either about 87% or about 30% of the time, which broadly matched IMGT annotations. When HLA alleles, especially DR and DQ, strongly co-occurred, TCR associations were difficult to assign to individual alleles. In both the original and validation cohorts, the classifier was reported to diagnose cytomegalovirus status with high specificity and sensitivity. In a later genetic analysis, a missense DCLRE1C variant was associated with V-gene and J-gene trimming of TCR beta chains, and the association was replicated in an independent cohort. Across donors, most TCR sequences were observed very rarely, whereas some public TCRs were present in many individuals.

CDR1 and CDR2, per the germline V gene, are MGHRA and YSYEKL. The cysteine opens and the phenylalanine closes a CDR3 of 14 amino acids. Of all the DNA, just the CDR3 is kept, 42 bases in frame from base 1. Between the V and J ends, shortened by 0 bases and 4 bases respectively, the junction contains 8 bases. The cohort was made up of about 670 healthy bone marrow donors. All cohort members were sampled while nominally healthy, although unrecorded immune exposures were likely present. The donor was CMV seropositive and belonged to the group of 250 to 300 seropositive cohort members. A peripheral blood sample was collected from each donor, and TCR beta sequencing was performed on peripheral blood mononuclear cells. The Qiagen DNeasy Blood Extraction Kit was used to extract genomic DNA from the blood cell samples. About this clone: What antigen it recognizes has not been identified. There are no base qualities to consult, and no much larger clone falls within one base.

The library was made by the immunoSEQ multiplex PCR assay. A mixture of 60 forward primers for TCR Vbeta segments and 13 reverse primers for TCR Jbeta segments was used in the multiplex PCR. Amplification of the CDR3 region of rearranged TCR beta genes was performed with a multiplex PCR assay on genomic DNA. Amplified TCR beta libraries were sequenced as 87-base-pair reads on the Illumina HiSeq System. Per the original workflow: A later analysis tallied 70 million to 100 million unique TCR beta chains across the 660 or so repertoires, and around 10 million of those chains were shared by two or more donors. Raw reads were error-corrected and collapsed into unique sequences by a nearest-neighbor algorithm in which closely related sequences were merged to remove PCR and sequencing errors. Alignment of CDR3 sequences to IMGT reference sequences was used to assign V, D and J gene segments. For a sequence to be retained, a match of at least six nucleotides to both a V gene segment and a J gene segment was required. Rearrangements were classified as productive when the CDR3 lacked stop codons and remained in frame with V and J, and all other rearrangements were classified as non-productive. Following IMGT convention, CDR3 was defined as the stretch from the second conserved V-encoded cysteine up to the conserved J-encoded phenylalanine. Sequences without an unambiguous match to a single V gene segment were excluded from the earlier analysis of approximately 560 of the donors. In an earlier analysis of approximately 500 of the donors, a V segment was called functional when productive rearrangements were above 56.7%, and segregating when the standard deviation between donors exceeded 5%. A statistical classification framework was built for diagnosing cytomegalovirus status from the catalog of TCR beta chain sequences. A later analysis assigned V and J genes by comparing TCR nucleotide sequences with IMGT/GENE-DB human TR gene sequences. The TCRdist pipeline was used in a later analysis to assign CDR3 sequences and most-parsimonious VDJ recombination scenarios. A later analysis defined each TCR beta chain by its CDR3 amino acid sequence plus V-gene family, and excluded reads lacking a unique V-gene family. In a later analysis, approximately 640 highly shared, low-generation-probability nucleotide sequences were removed to address suspected cross-contamination and a sequencing artifact. In a later analysis, a clonal expansion index for each public chain was calculated from normalized within-repertoire ranks of inferred template counts. In a later analysis, generation probabilities were computed with a VDJ recombination model fitted to out-of-frame rearrangements, and the resulting probabilities were checked against IGoR. In a later analysis, TCR-TCR, TCR-HLA and TCR-CMV co-occurrence was scored with hypergeometric tests, and a repertoire-size bias correction was applied to TCR pairs. In a later analysis, false discovery rates were estimated by permuting HLA or CMV assignments 20 times. A later analysis grouped co-occurring TCRs with DBSCAN, adding TCRdist sequence similarity when clustering within HLA-allele-positive subsets. For co-occurrence clustering, repertoires with fewer than 30,000 or more than 120,000 public chains were excluded, along with five repertoires with anomalous nucleotide sharing. The immuneACCESS repertoire file appears here via TCRdb, limited to in-frame rearrangements. These files lack a portion of the clones; in checked studies, under half of the deficit traces to unresolved V genes, and the cause of the others is not known. That table furnishes V, J and clone size, whereas the DNA furnished D and trimming. Across this sample there are about 190,000 clones, with 75% to 90% seen only once. The ten largest account for about 2.6% of the sample.

The chain employs TRBV4-1 and TRBJ2-3; no D segment can be confidently identified. The material sequenced was PBMCs. The sequence was collected from a woman aged 50 to 65 in good health and CMV-seropositive. The encoded CDR3 is CASSQDLYSDTQYF. The DNA reads as follows: TGCGCCAGCAGCCAAGATTTGTATTCAGATACGCAGTATTTT.